Listed below are T cell receptor beta chains from one sample, sequenced in a study of identical twins. TCRdb reanalysed the 5' RACE reads using MiXCR and keeps one entry per CDR3 protein. The table records about 500,000 distinct CDR3 sequences, roughly an eighth of them present only once. These data were likewise used in another study, on yellow fever vaccine responses in identical twins.

The sample consisted of CD4+ T cells sorted from blood. The receptors originated from a woman aged 18-30 years in good health. CDR3s leave out the opening cysteine and the closing phenylalanine or tryptophan. The order of the fields is V gene, J gene, CDR3 length, clone size, CDR3 protein. Size is stated for part of the rows, as once, few or many counts, or as a class when the clone is expanded.

V: TRBV3-1; J: TRBJ1-2; length: 11; size: NA; CDR3: ASSQNRVGGYT
V: TRBV5-1; J: TRBJ2-7; length: 11; size: NA; CDR3: ASRIAASYEQY
V: TRBV24-1; J: TRBJ2-1; length: 13; size: NA; CDR3: ATSRTGKVYNEQF
V: TRBV10-3; J: TRBJ2-3; length: 12; size: few; CDR3: AIGTDTSTDTQY
V: TRBV11-2; J: TRBJ2-1; length: 14; size: few; CDR3: ASSPQAGSSYNEQF
V: TRBV4-3; J: TRBJ2-1; length: 15; size: NA; CDR3: ASSLLAGASSYNEQF
V: TRBV20-1; J: TRBJ1-5; length: 11; size: NA; CDR3: SVVGRRNQPQH
V: TRBV12-3/TRBV12-4; J: TRBJ2-2; length: 11; size: few; CDR3: ASSPSATGELF
V: TRBV5-6; J: TRBJ2-7; length: 12; size: NA; CDR3: ASSSVGESYEQY
V: TRBV4-1; J: TRBJ2-7; length: 14; size: many; CDR3: ASSQESLAGAYEQY
V: TRBV21-1; J: TRBJ2-7; length: 10; size: few; CDR3: DDVWDPYEQY
V: TRBV11-2; J: TRBJ2-1; length: 13; size: NA; CDR3: ASSLLAQVYNEQF
V: TRBV5-5; J: TRBJ1-3; length: 13; size: NA; CDR3: ASSLARAEGNTIY
V: TRBV7-9; J: TRBJ1-1; length: 12; size: NA; CDR3: ASSFQQGGTEAF
V: TRBV27; J: TRBJ2-5; length: 13; size: NA; CDR3: ASSLLVQGRETQY
V: TRBV7-8; J: TRBJ1-2; length: 12; size: few; CDR3: ASSPAASNYGYT
V: TRBV7-8; J: TRBJ2-3; length: 13; size: few; CDR3: ASSLADRSADTQY
V: TRBV6-2/TRBV6-3; J: TRBJ2-3; length: 13; size: few; CDR3: ASSRRGGYTDTQY
V: TRBV5-6; J: TRBJ1-2; length: 13; size: few; CDR3: ASSFAGRSGYGYT
V: TRBV24-1; J: TRBJ2-1; length: 14; size: few; CDR3: ATSEIGTGNYNEQF
V: TRBV28; J: TRBJ2-3; length: 8; size: few; CDR3: ASATDTQY
V: TRBV6-2/TRBV6-3; J: TRBJ2-7; length: 11; size: few; CDR3: ASSRAGPYEQY
V: TRBV12-5; J: TRBJ1-4; length: 13; size: NA; CDR3: ASGLVQNLNEKLF
V: TRBV12-3/TRBV12-4; J: TRBJ1-5; length: 15; size: NA; CDR3: ASSLGGTVYSNQPQH
V: TRBV12-3/TRBV12-4; J: TRBJ2-3; length: 11; size: NA; CDR3: ASNKLEGDTQY
V: TRBV20-1; J: TRBJ2-1; length: 11; size: few; CDR3: SGTSGVYNEQF
V: TRBV19; J: TRBJ2-1; length: 13; size: few; CDR3: ASSIDRAFYNEQF
V: TRBV5-1; J: TRBJ2-7; length: 12; size: NA; CDR3: ASRPDRNSYEQY
V: TRBV24-1; J: TRBJ2-1; length: 9; size: many; CDR3: ATEYRNEQF
V: TRBV5-1; J: TRBJ1-1; length: 15; size: many; CDR3: ASSLGAAAGENTEAF
V: TRBV10-3; J: TRBJ2-3; length: 14; size: NA; CDR3: AITADRGERTDTQY
V: TRBV20-1; J: TRBJ2-5; length: 15; size: NA; CDR3: SARILAGGRGHGAQY
V: TRBV6-2/TRBV6-3; J: TRBJ2-7; length: 12; size: many; CDR3: ASSGTSGIYEQY
V: TRBV20-1; J: TRBJ2-1; length: 13; size: NA; CDR3: SASREGWLNNEQF
V: TRBV9; J: TRBJ2-2; length: 13; size: NA; CDR3: ASSVALLEAGELF
V: TRBV30; J: TRBJ2-3; length: 13; size: NA; CDR3: AWRLRERGTDTQY
V: TRBV5-1; J: TRBJ2-2; length: 13; size: few; CDR3: ASSLDVPSDGELF
V: TRBV24-1; J: TRBJ2-3; length: 15; size: NA; CDR3: ATSDLGLGQSTDTQY
V: TRBV11-3; J: TRBJ2-1; length: 13; size: once; CDR3: ASSPQGLAVDEQF
V: TRBV20-1; J: TRBJ2-3; length: 10; size: few; CDR3: SAHDSTDTQY
V: TRBV5-1; J: TRBJ2-7; length: 13; size: NA; CDR3: ASSFLPDLPSEQY
V: TRBV20-1; J: TRBJ2-4; length: 11; size: few; CDR3: SARDSPGNIQY
V: TRBV5-1; J: TRBJ1-1; length: 14; size: NA; CDR3: ASSPQTGGLSTEAF
V: TRBV9; J: TRBJ2-1; length: 13; size: few; CDR3: ASSGSGRPYNEQF
V: TRBV12-3/TRBV12-4; J: TRBJ2-3; length: 12; size: NA; CDR3: ASSSQGHPDTQY
V: TRBV7-3; J: TRBJ2-1; length: 13; size: NA; CDR3: ASSSGDRDDNEQF
V: TRBV20-1; J: TRBJ2-7; length: 13; size: few; CDR3: SARSDRGRPTQQY
V: TRBV5-1; J: TRBJ2-1; length: 14; size: NA; CDR3: ASSSGGGSSYNEQF
V: TRBV12-3/TRBV12-4; J: TRBJ2-1; length: 14; size: few; CDR3: ASSSQQGARGNEQF
V: TRBV6-2/TRBV6-3; J: TRBJ2-7; length: 11; size: NA; CDR3: ASSTGTSYEQY
V: TRBV5-1; J: TRBJ2-1; length: 12; size: many; CDR3: ASSATSGYNEQF
V: TRBV5-5; J: TRBJ2-5; length: 13; size: NA; CDR3: ASSITPTYQETQY
V: TRBV7-2; J: TRBJ2-5; length: 12; size: few; CDR3: ASSPRGSRETQY
V: TRBV7-8; J: TRBJ2-5; length: 14; size: few; CDR3: ASSFGGAREVETQY
V: TRBV9; J: TRBJ1-1; length: 11; size: NA; CDR3: ASSVVDGTEAF
V: TRBV5-1; J: TRBJ2-1; length: 12; size: NA; CDR3: ASSPGLINNEQF
V: TRBV7-3; J: TRBJ2-2; length: 14; size: few; CDR3: ASSLVPGHMTGELF
V: TRBV6-2/TRBV6-3; J: TRBJ2-6; length: 16; size: few; CDR3: ASSRFGGVFSGANVLT
V: TRBV4-1; J: TRBJ2-2; length: 14; size: many; CDR3: ASSQDIAARTGELF
V: TRBV3-1; J: TRBJ2-2; length: 13; size: many; CDR3: ASSQARGYTGELF